The present TCR beta chain was sequenced within a study of metastatic and nonmetastatic thyroid tumors. Looking at the study overall: Comparison of repertoires was carried out across blood and tumor or nodule tissue from malignant and benign thyroid patients.

As processed by the authors: A distant-metastasis classifier for papillary thyroid cancer was built using CDR3 differences across clinicopathological groups. With MiXCR, TCRdb called clones anew from the PCR reads. These V and J calls derive from TCRdb rather than the authors' analysis. The sample carries fewer than 20,000 clones, less than 25% recorded once. About this clone itself: As yet, its antigen is unknown. At one end the junction does not follow the germline gene, possibly because of a read error.

All patients were untreated before thyroid surgery. The CDR3 runs 17 residues. The germline V gene has CDR1 SGHRS and CDR2 YFSETQ. Whole-study results and caveats: Significantly greater TCR beta diversity was reportedly found in malignant thyroid tumors than in benign nodules (in blood and tumor).

The rearrangement links TRBV5-1 to TRBJ2-2, with D tentatively TRBD2 (5 bases). Sample: adjacent normal tissue. The TCR originated in a female donor with papillary thyroid cancer or a benign thyroid nodule (not recorded which). Some clones in this sample may be carry-over from other donors' samples. The DNA of the CDR3 is TGCGCCAGCAGTCAGTTCCCGGGGTACGCGAACAACGGGGAGCTGTTTTTT. Amino acid sequence: CASSQFPGYANNGELFF.